This paragraph covers one TCR beta chain sequence. Antigen specificity is unknown. J gave up 3 bases and V 4 bases, and 2 bases lay outside the gene matches. The germline gives CDR1 DFQATT, CDR2 SNEGSKA (reference sequence). The CDR3 covers 14 residues. This entry comes from a study of post-analysis software for immune sequencing data. Study as a whole: Relapsing-remitting, secondary progressive and progressive-relapsing multiple sclerosis were all included among the disease courses.

The library was made from cDNA and included unique molecular identifiers. From about 0.98 to 11 million T cells, 500,000 or so cDNA molecules were obtained. TCRdb processed the PCR reads anew with MiXCR; each CDR3 protein has one entry. The data hold some 690,000 distinct CDR3 sequences, with over 45% observed a single time. Overall study results and limits: Roughly five TRBV segments appeared more often in patients than in controls, and TRBV5-6, TRBV5-1 and TRBV20-1 were among these. There was significantly lower normalized Chao1 diversity in multiple sclerosis patients than in controls.

This receptor was identified in a girl aged 2-10 years with multiple sclerosis. Sequencing was done on a sample of blood. This rearrangement joins TRBV20-1 to TRBJ2-3; 12 bases agree with TRBD2. CDR3 sequence: CSATLAGGTDTQYF. Here the CDR3 DNA reads TGCAGTGCTACTCTAGCGGGAGGGACAGATACGCAGTATTTT.